The following is a T cell receptor (beta chain) sequence with its context. This record belongs to a study of blood T cells in healthy people across ages. A second PCR of about 7 to 11 cycles used a sample-barcoded 5' primer and a J-beta primer mix. TCRdb independently ran MiXCR on the 5' RACE reads; one entry per CDR3 protein. The sample has nearly 800,000 distinct CDR3 sequences; approximately 53% are singletons. The CDR3 contains 13 residues. Trimming left V 6 bases short and J 5 bases short, with 13 bases between. CDR1 SGHTA and CDR2 FQGTGA come from the germline V gene. The specimen was blood. This receptor was obtained from a man between 40 and 49 years old in good health. The V and J genes are TRBV7-3 and TRBJ2-5; D is uncertain. CDR3 in amino acids: CASSASSTETQYF. DNA of the CDR3: TGTGCCAGCAGTGCTTCAAGCACGGAGACCCAGTACTTC.